This T cell receptor beta chain was recovered during a study of blood T cells in healthy people across ages. Study context: With template switching, about one barcoded beta molecule was captured per two T cells.

Sample-barcoded 5' priming and a J-beta primer mix drove a second PCR of about 6 to 11 cycles. One entry per CDR3 protein results from TCRdb running MiXCR on the 5' RACE reads. The table has 1,500,000 or so distinct CDR3 sequences, approximately 59% seen once; the top ten hold about 6.7%. Losses at the gene ends were 7 bases for V and 3 bases for J; bases not matched to a gene: 7. This CDR3 spans 13 amino acids. CDR1 is SQVTM, CDR2 ANQGSEA, per germline. The gene calls are TRBV29-1 and TRBJ1-1; 8 bases fit TRBD1. Material for sequencing was blood. The sequence came from a man aged 18 to 29 in good health. This chain's CDR3 is CSGQGQAYTEAFF. For the CDR3, the DNA is TGCAGCGGGCAGGGACAGGCGTACACTGAAGCTTTCTTT. Complete variable domain (other parts from reference TRBV29-1 and TRBJ1-1): SAVISQKPSRDICQRGTSLTIQCQVDSQVTMMFWYRQQPGQSLTLIATANQGSEATYESGFVIDKFPISRPNLTFSTLTVSNMSPEDSSIYLCSGQGQAYTEAFFGQGTRLTVV.